Listed here are 27 T cell receptor beta chains from one sample, sequenced in a study of blood T cell repertoires in COVID-19. The repertoire was sequenced with immunoSEQ multiplex PCR; TCRdb's copy has only in-frame clones and lacks some. The repertoire has about 440,000 clones, about 92% of them found once; the top ten carry 0.55% to 0.75%. The sample consisted of PBMCs or T cells enriched from blood (not recorded which). The receptors come from a man younger than 30 who had recovered from COVID-19.

The rearrangement links TRBV28 to TRBJ1-1, with D perhaps TRBD1 (5 bases). V was pared by 5 bases and J by 4 bases, with 11 bases between. This CDR3 contains 13 residues. CDR1 and CDR2 (germline): MDHEN, SYDVKM. The DNA of the CDR3 is TGTGCCAGCAGTCGACAGTCCGGCACTGAAGCTTTCTTT. Residues: CASSRQSGTEAFF.

This chain connects TRBV6-5 to TRBJ2-7; 9 bases line up with TRBD2. Per germline, CDR1 MNHEY and CDR2 SVGAGI. V trimming: 8 bases; J trimming: 4 bases; junction bases outside the gene matches: 9. This CDR3 is 14 amino acids long. This chain's CDR3 is CASVASGIVYEQYF. Written as DNA, the CDR3 is TGTGCCAGCGTGGCTAGCGGGATAGTATACGAGCAGTACTTC.

The chain is built from TRBV3-1 (or the pseudogene TRBV3-2) and TRBJ2-1; 7 positions match TRBD2. V lost 3 bases to trimming and J lost 11 bases; unmatched junction nucleotides: 19. The V gene's germline CDR1 is LGHDT and CDR2 YNNKEL (reference sequence). The CDR3 contains 17 residues. CDR3 sequence (DNA): TGTGCCAGCAGCCATTCTCGCTCGGCGGGAGATAGAACGCAGCAGTTCTTC. It translates to CASSHSRSAGDRTQQFF.

This clone has just one count. The chain uses TRBV15 and TRBJ2-3; 7 bases fit TRBD2. With V trimmed by 6 bases and J by 0 bases, 6 bases remained unmatched. Germline CDR1 LNHNV, CDR2 YYDKDF (reference sequence). The CDR3 is 15 residues long. CDR3 sequence (DNA): TGTGCCACCAGAATAGAAGCGGGAAGCACAGATACGCAGTATTTT. Protein product: CATRIEAGSTDTQYF.

The J gene is TRBJ2-4, the V gene TRBV4-1, with D unresolved. The CDR3 loop spans 19 amino acids. The ends were cut back, 0 bases at V and 0 bases at J, with 18 bases in the middle. CDR1 is MGHRA, CDR2 YSYEKL, per germline. CDR3 nucleotide sequence: TGCGCCAGCAGCCAAGATTCAGTGGTAGACACTGTAGCCAAAAACATTCAGTACTTC. It codes for CASSQDSVVDTVAKNIQYF.

The rearrangement uses TRBV7-3 and TRBJ2-2; possible D gene TRBD1, 6 bases. The V gene lost 5 bases and the J gene lost 2 bases, with 15 bases spanning the gap. Germline V gives CDR1 SGHTA, CDR2 FQGTGA. The CDR3 contains 16 residues. CDR3 protein: CASSGDAGANTGELFF. CDR3 sequence (DNA): TGTGCCAGCAGCGGGGACGCAGGGGCCAACACCGGGGAGCTGTTTTTT.

The gene calls are TRBV6-5 and TRBJ1-2; possibly TRBD1 for D (5 bases). Trimming pared 2 bases from V and 1 base from J, leaving 11 bases between. The germline CDR1 and CDR2 sequences are MNHEY and SVGAGI. This CDR3 comprises 15 residues. The CDR3 sequence is CASSYNPTVNYGYTF. The CDR3, as DNA: TGTGCCAGCAGTTACAACCCGACAGTTAACTATGGCTACACCTTC.

This clone occurred a few times. The rearrangement links TRBV6-5 to TRBJ1-6, with TRBD1 matching over 8 bases. This CDR3 has 13 amino acids. Germline V gene sequence: CDR1 MNHEY, CDR2 SVGAGI. With 8 bases clipped from V and 9 bases from J, the junction kept 6 bases outside the gene matches. CDR3 region: CASQQGVVSPLHF. The DNA of the CDR3 is TGTGCCAGCCAACAGGGGGTAGTTTCACCCCTCCACTTT.

CDR3 protein: CASSLHSGPEQYF. DNA of the CDR3: TGTGCCAGCAGCTTGCATAGTGGTCCAGAGCAGTACTTC. The gene calls are TRBV5-4 and TRBJ2-7; no reliable D call. The CDR3 runs to 13 residues. V was shortened by 1 base and J by 7 bases, with 12 bases between the two germline ends. Germline CDR1 SGHNT, CDR2 YYREEE (reference sequence).

The rearrangement links TRBV2 to TRBJ1-3, with D possibly matching TRBD1 (6 bases). The CDR3 contains 18 residues. Germline CDR1 is SNHLY and CDR2 is FYNNEI. V dropped 7 bases and J dropped 0 bases, with 22 bases sitting between them. The CDR3 DNA sequence: TGTGCCAGCATCCCCGCGCAAGGGGCAGGGGTCTCTGGAAACACCATATATTTT. Protein sequence: CASIPAQGAGVSGNTIYF.

This clone was counted a single time. The rearrangement links TRBV27 to TRBJ2-1; TRBD2 agrees at 12 bases. The CDR3 is 14 residues long. CDR1 and CDR2 (germline): MNHEY, SMNVEV (reference sequence). The V segment lost 6 bases and the J segment 5 bases; nucleotides outside the gene matches: 2. The CDR3 sequence is CASRRLAGDNEQFF. DNA for the CDR3: TGTGCCAGCAGGCGACTAGCGGGGGACAATGAGCAGTTCTTC.

This chain joins TRBV13 and TRBJ1-1, with D maybe TRBD1 (5 bases). The CDR3 sequence is 14 residues long. Trimming pared 5 bases from V and 5 bases from J, leaving 15 bases between. Germline assignment: CDR1 PRHDT and CDR2 FYEKMQ (reference sequence). CDR3 in amino acids: CASSPPGSETEAFF. CDR3 nucleotides: TGTGCCAGCAGCCCGCCAGGGTCGGAAACTGAAGCTTTCTTT.

This chain joins TRBV10-3 and TRBJ1-6; TRBD1 matches at 8 bases. From germline, CDR1 is ENHRY and CDR2 SYGVKD. The V segment lost 4 bases and the J segment 10 bases; nucleotides outside the gene matches: 12. CDR3 length equals 16 residues. This CDR3 reads CAISGAPGQVGSPLHF. DNA for the CDR3: TGTGCCATCAGTGGGGCGCCGGGACAGGTCGGCTCACCCCTCCACTTT.

The V call is TRBV2, the J call TRBJ2-5; D gene uncertain. Germline CDR1 and CDR2: SNHLY and FYNNEI. The CDR3 has 14 amino acids. Trimming pared 4 bases from V and 1 base from J, leaving 10 bases between. In DNA, the CDR3 is TGTGCCAGCAGTGCCACCAGGCCCCAAGAGACCCAGTACTTC. It yields the protein CASSATRPQETQYF.

The CDR3 is CASSLGGPRPPRGTEAFF. The CDR3 DNA sequence: TGTGCCAGCAGCTTGGGGGGCCCCCGCCCCCCGCGAGGTACTGAAGCTTTCTTT. The chain uses TRBV5-4 and TRBJ1-1; tentatively, D is TRBD1 (5 bases). Germline CDR1 is SGHNT and CDR2 is YYREEE (reference sequence). The CDR3 has 18 residues. Trimming took off 0 bases at V and 5 bases at J, with 23 bases between the two ends.

The V gene is TRBV3-1 (or the pseudogene TRBV3-2), the J gene TRBJ1-4; D ambiguous. Germline V gene sequence: CDR1 LGHDT, CDR2 YNNKEL (reference sequence). The CDR3 has 14 residues. V dropped 4 bases and J dropped 7 bases, with 13 bases sitting between them. DNA for the CDR3: TGTGCCAGCAGCCCCGCCGGACTAGCTGAAAAACTGTTTTTT. Translating gives CASSPAGLAEKLFF.

The CDR3 DNA follows: TGTGCCAGTAGACTAAAGGACAGCTCCTACGAGCAGTACTTC. This sequence encodes CASRLKDSSYEQYF. The V call is TRBV19, the J call TRBJ2-7; TRBD1 might be the D (6 bases). The CDR3 length is 14 residues. The V and J ends lost 6 bases and 0 bases respectively, with 12 bases between them. In germline, CDR1 is LNHDA, CDR2 SQIVND (reference sequence).

CDR3 DNA: TGTGCCAGCAGCCAAGACGACAGGGACTCGATCTATGGCTACACCTTC. Translation gives CASSQDDRDSIYGYTF. The chain employs TRBV14 and TRBJ1-2; 7 positions agree with TRBD1. V trimming: 0 bases; J trimming: 4 bases; junction bases outside the gene matches: 8. This CDR3 region has 16 residues. Germline CDR1 reads SGHDN; CDR2 reads FVKESK.

V gene TRBV10-2 combines with J gene TRBJ1-2, with 8 positions matching TRBD1. With 6 bases clipped from V and 2 bases from J, the junction kept 8 bases outside the gene matches. CDR1 is WSHSY, CDR2 SAAADI, per germline. The CDR3 is made up of 15 amino acids. CDR3 protein: CASRPGTGANYGYTF. The CDR3 DNA sequence: TGCGCCAGCAGACCCGGGACAGGCGCCAACTATGGCTACACCTTC.

The chain carries TRBV2 and TRBJ2-3, with 10 bases matching TRBD1. Unmatched junction bases numbered 13, after V lost 8 bases and J lost 5 bases. Germline V gene data show CDR1 as SNHLY and CDR2 as FYNNEI. The CDR3 length is 16 residues. The CDR3 loop is CASDGTGVGWRDTQYF. CDR3 nucleotides: TGTGCCAGCGATGGGACAGGGGTAGGGTGGAGAGATACGCAGTATTTT.

V is TRBV11-2 and J is TRBJ2-5; D not resolved. V lost 1 base and J lost 7, with 10 bases in between. The CDR3 is 13 amino acids. CDR1 is SGHAT and CDR2 is FQNNGV in the germline V gene. CDR3 in amino acids: CASSLVLEATQYF. CDR3 sequence (DNA): TGTGCCAGCAGCTTAGTGCTAGAAGCGACCCAGTACTTC.

The chain uses TRBV5-4 and TRBJ1-1; D is ambiguous. The CDR3 loop spans 14 amino acids. Germline-derived CDR1 and CDR2 are SGHNT and YYREEE (reference sequence). V was pared by 4 bases and J by 1 base, with 11 bases between. The CDR3 nucleotides are TGTGCCAGCAGCCCCACCACTGGGAACACTGAAGCTTTCTTT. Amino acids: CASSPTTGNTEAFF.

Only one count was recorded for this clone. The chain joins TRBV15 to TRBJ2-7; 8 bases map to TRBD1. The CDR3 is made up of 16 amino acids. The germline V gene has CDR1 LNHNV and CDR2 YYDKDF (reference sequence). V was clipped by 3 bases and J by 4 bases; unmatched bases: 11. The CDR3 nucleotides read TGTGCCACCAGCAGGGGCCGACAGGGGCTCGCGTACGAGCAGTACTTC. Protein: CATSRGRQGLAYEQYF.

The chain combines TRBV18 with TRBJ2-5; D is perhaps TRBD2 (5 bases). The CDR3 runs 13 residues. V was shortened by 6 bases and J by 5 bases, with 13 bases between the two germline ends. The germline CDR1 and CDR2 sequences are KGHSH and LQKENI. The CDR3 nucleotides read TGTGCCAGCTCCCCTAGCACGATCGAGACCCAGTACTTC. Protein product: CASSPSTIETQYF.

The rearrangement joins TRBV27 to TRBJ1-2, with 9 bases matching TRBD1. This CDR3 spans 15 amino acids. J was trimmed by 4 bases and V by 6 bases; bases with no gene match: 9. The germline CDR1 and CDR2 sequences are MNHEY and SMNVEV (reference sequence). The CDR3 DNA is TGTGCCAGCAGCCTTAATGGACAGGGGCCCTATGGCTACACCTTC. Its protein product is CASSLNGQGPYGYTF.

This clone is a singleton in its sample. The chain joins TRBV10-3 to TRBJ2-1; TRBD2 matches at 13 bases. CDR1 is ENHRY, CDR2 SYGVKD, per germline. The CDR3 spans 16 residues. V dropped 0 bases and J dropped 9; count of bases not matched to a gene: 5. CDR3 amino acids: CAISESRGLAGSEQFF. DNA for the CDR3: TGTGCCATCAGTGAGTCCAGGGGACTAGCGGGATCTGAGCAGTTCTTC.

This clone was recorded a few times. This chain connects TRBV28 to TRBJ2-2; the D gene is possibly TRBD2 (5 bases). Germline V gene lookup returns CDR1 MDHEN and CDR2 SYDVKM. CDR3 length: 12 amino acids. V was cut by 5 bases and J by 8 bases, with 9 bases left in between. The CDR3 loop reads CASSPGYGELFF. In DNA form, the CDR3 reads TGTGCCAGCAGTCCGGGATATGGGGAGCTGTTTTTT.